The 10 T cell receptor beta chains below come from one sample, sequenced in a study of T-cell memory formation after mild COVID-19. One entry per CDR3 protein results from TCRdb running MiXCR on the 5' RACE reads. The sample lists more than 300,000 distinct CDR3 sequences, about 13% seen once, with roughly 23% in the top ten. Sequenced material: PBMCs or a T cell subset sorted from them (not recorded which). The origin of the receptors is a young man who had mild COVID-19 (a few samples of this study predate the infection). Cell type and time point are not known.

This clonotype was observed a handful of times. V gene TRBV7-2 combines with J gene TRBJ2-3; possibly TRBD1 or TRBD2 for D (6 bases each). The CDR3 sequence is 11 residues long. CDR1 is SGHTA and CDR2 is FQGNSA in the germline V gene. V lost 5 bases and J lost 11, with 11 bases in between. The CDR3 is CASSLGGLQYF. The CDR3 DNA follows: TGTGCCAGCAGCCTAGGGGGGTTGCAGTATTTT.

This clonotype was picked up many times. This sequence joins TRBV5-5 and TRBJ2-7; D not resolved. CDR3 length: 12 amino acids. Per the germline V gene, CDR1 is SGHKS and CDR2 is YYEKEE (reference sequence). The V end was cut by 4 bases, the J end by 0 bases, with 5 bases between. The CDR3 sequence: CASSLTSYEQYF. In nucleotides, the CDR3 is TGTGCCAGCAGCCTCACCTCCTACGAGCAGTACTTC.

In this sample, this clonotype turned up a few times. V is TRBV10-3 and J is TRBJ2-1, with TRBD2 as a possible D gene (6 bases). The CDR3 length is 16 residues. Germline lookup yields CDR1 ENHRY and CDR2 SYGVKD. V dropped 6 bases and J dropped 7 bases, with 22 bases sitting between them. CDR3: CAISGRAGPIGNEQFF. As DNA, the CDR3 is TGTGCCATCAGCGGAAGGGCGGGGCCCATTGGGAATGAGCAGTTCTTC.

V usage is TRBV7-8 and J usage is TRBJ1-1; D is possibly TRBD1 (5 bases). Germline V gives CDR1 SGHVS, CDR2 FQNEAQ. The CDR3 is 15 amino acids. V was trimmed by 0 bases and J by 2 bases, leaving 10 bases between them. The CDR3 region is CASSLAGAGNTEAFF. The CDR3, as DNA: TGTGCCAGCAGCTTAGCAGGGGCAGGAAACACTGAAGCTTTCTTT. Full variable domain (rest looked up from reference TRBV7-8 and TRBJ1-1): GAGVSQSPRYKVAKRGQDVALRCDPISGHVSLFWYQQALGQGPEFLTYFQNEAQLDKSGLPSDRFFAERPEGSVSTLKIQRTQQEDSAVYLCASSLAGAGNTEAFFGQGTRLTVV.

This clonotype was detected a few times. The chain is built from TRBV7-9 and TRBJ2-6; 12 bases are a match to TRBD1. J lost 5 bases, V lost 2 bases, and 4 bases had no gene match. The CDR3 is 17 residues long. The germline CDR1 and CDR2 sequences are SEHNR and FQNEAQ (reference sequence). CDR3 residues: CASSLRDRGRRANVLTF. Here the CDR3 DNA reads TGTGCCAGCAGCTTACGGGACAGGGGGCGACGGGCCAACGTCCTGACTTTC.

This clonotype occurred a few times. V usage is TRBV20-1 and J usage is TRBJ2-1; 8 bases match TRBD2. CDR1 is DFQATT and CDR2 is SNEGSKA in the germline V gene (reference sequence). CDR3 size: 13 residues. After removal of 3 bases from V and 4 bases from J, the junction contained 2 bases not matched to a gene. As DNA, the CDR3 is TGCAGTGCTAGCGGGGGGGATTACAATGAGCAGTTCTTC. This translates into CSASGGDYNEQFF.

A word on this clonotype: The missing conserved phenylalanine or tryptophan at the end of this CDR3 makes a read error likely. It is unclear where the CDR3 begins or ends on the DNA, so no DNA is shown, and the CDR3 is as TCRdb lists it. This chain uses TRBV24-1 with TRBJ2-3; the table's D call of TRBD1 was not tested on the DNA. The CDR3 adds up to 8 amino acids, both ends counted. Germline CDR1 KGHDR, CDR2 SFDVKD. The CDR3 loop is CATGGPAQ.

This clonotype has a handful of counts. The V call is TRBV10-3, the J call TRBJ2-5; D is undetermined. CDR1 is ENHRY and CDR2 is SYGVKD in the germline V gene. The CDR3 has 14 residues. Trimming shortened V by 0 bases and J by 5 bases, and 10 bases separated the two germline ends. DNA for the CDR3: TGTGCCATCAGTGAGTCGGCAATCGGCGAGACCCAGTACTTC. Amino acid sequence: CAISESAIGETQYF.

This clonotype was seen a few times. The CDR3, as DNA: TGTGCCAGCAGGCCAGACAGGGCTGGCTACACCTTC. As protein: CASRPDRAGYTF. The V call is TRBV6-6, the J call TRBJ1-2, with 7 bases matching TRBD1. The germline V gene has CDR1 MNHNY and CDR2 SVGAGI (reference sequence). CDR3 length: 12 amino acids. V shed 6 bases, J shed 7 bases, and the junction held 5 bases outside the gene matches.

This clonotype showed up just a few times. The genes are TRBV27 and TRBJ2-2; 7 bases are a match to TRBD1. Germline V lookup: CDR1 MNHEY, CDR2 SMNVEV (reference sequence). This CDR3 region has 17 residues. J lost 1 base, V lost 4 bases, and 9 bases had no gene match. The CDR3 region is CASSYSQGLVNTGELFF. The CDR3 region has the DNA TGTGCCAGCAGTTACTCACAGGGGTTAGTGAACACCGGGGAGCTGTTTTTT.